This T cell receptor beta chain is from a study of T cell responses to AZD1222 COVID-19 vaccine. Study background: Pooled together were second doses at about 4 or about 12 weeks. Study observations and caveats: An increase in Spike-specific TCR breadth and depth was observed after two AZD1222 doses. It should be noted that donors were predominantly white British and more often female, and clonal diversity was possibly underestimated. Close to half of all spike-specific TCRs reportedly target regions of the variants that are unmutated.

This clone appeared a single time. Its antigen is currently unknown. This CDR3 is 14 amino acids long. Germline loops: CDR1 SGHDT, CDR2 YYEEEE. The V end lost 0 bases, the J end lost 6 bases, and 12 bases lay between the germline ends. Repertoires were generated with immunoSEQ multiplex PCR, while TCRdb's copy carries only in-frame clones and drops some. The profile shows approximately 160,000 clones, about 92% of them singletons. The clonotype comes from an adult in good health. The V gene is TRBV5-6, the J gene TRBJ1-2; D remains unclear. The sample here was peripheral blood, taken on day 0 of AZD1222 vaccination. The DNA for the CDR3 is TGTGCCAGCAGCTTGGGGGCGGGTGTCGATGGCTACACCTTC. It encodes CASSLGAGVDGYTF.